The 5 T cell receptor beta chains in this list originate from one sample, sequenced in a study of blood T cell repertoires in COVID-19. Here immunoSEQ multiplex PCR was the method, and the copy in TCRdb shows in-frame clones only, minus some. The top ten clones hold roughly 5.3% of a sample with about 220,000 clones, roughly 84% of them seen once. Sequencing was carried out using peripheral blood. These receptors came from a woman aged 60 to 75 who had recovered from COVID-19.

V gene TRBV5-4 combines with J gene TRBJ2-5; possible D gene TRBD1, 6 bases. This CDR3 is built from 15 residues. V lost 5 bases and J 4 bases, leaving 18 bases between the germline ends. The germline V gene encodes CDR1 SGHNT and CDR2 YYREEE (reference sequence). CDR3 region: CASSSGALSSETQYF. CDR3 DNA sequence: TGTGCCAGCAGTTCAGGGGCCCTGAGTTCAGAGACCCAGTACTTC.

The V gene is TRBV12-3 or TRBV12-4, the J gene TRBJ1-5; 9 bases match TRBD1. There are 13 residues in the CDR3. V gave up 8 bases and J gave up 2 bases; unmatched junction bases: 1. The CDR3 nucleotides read TGTGCCAGCGGGACAGGGCGCAATCAGCCCCAGCATTTT. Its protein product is CASGTGRNQPQHF.

CDR3 sequence (DNA): TGTGCCAGCAGCTCGCCGGGACAGGGGGCAAGGGGGTACAATGAGCAGTTCTTC. Its translation: CASSSPGQGARGYNEQFF. The chain employs TRBV27 and TRBJ2-1; TRBD1 matches at 12 bases. Trimming cost V 6 bases and J 4 bases; bases outside gene matches: 13. This CDR3 has 18 residues. Germline CDR1 reads MNHEY; CDR2 reads SMNVEV (reference sequence).

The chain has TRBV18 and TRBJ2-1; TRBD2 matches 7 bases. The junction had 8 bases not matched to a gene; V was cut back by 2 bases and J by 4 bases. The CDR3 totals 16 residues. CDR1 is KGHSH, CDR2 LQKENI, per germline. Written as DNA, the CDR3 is TGTGCCAGCTCACCAATCGGCGGGGGAGGATACAATGAGCAGTTCTTC. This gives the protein CASSPIGGGGYNEQFF.

In DNA, the CDR3 is TGTGCCAGCAGCCAGACAGACTTCTACGAGCAGTACTTC. This gives the protein CASSQTDFYEQYF. The chain recombines TRBV3-1 (or the pseudogene TRBV3-2) with TRBJ2-7; possibly TRBD1 for D (5 bases). The CDR3 loop spans 13 amino acids. Germline assignment: CDR1 LGHDT and CDR2 YNNKEL (reference sequence). V was shortened by 3 bases and J by 3 bases, with 9 bases between the two germline ends.